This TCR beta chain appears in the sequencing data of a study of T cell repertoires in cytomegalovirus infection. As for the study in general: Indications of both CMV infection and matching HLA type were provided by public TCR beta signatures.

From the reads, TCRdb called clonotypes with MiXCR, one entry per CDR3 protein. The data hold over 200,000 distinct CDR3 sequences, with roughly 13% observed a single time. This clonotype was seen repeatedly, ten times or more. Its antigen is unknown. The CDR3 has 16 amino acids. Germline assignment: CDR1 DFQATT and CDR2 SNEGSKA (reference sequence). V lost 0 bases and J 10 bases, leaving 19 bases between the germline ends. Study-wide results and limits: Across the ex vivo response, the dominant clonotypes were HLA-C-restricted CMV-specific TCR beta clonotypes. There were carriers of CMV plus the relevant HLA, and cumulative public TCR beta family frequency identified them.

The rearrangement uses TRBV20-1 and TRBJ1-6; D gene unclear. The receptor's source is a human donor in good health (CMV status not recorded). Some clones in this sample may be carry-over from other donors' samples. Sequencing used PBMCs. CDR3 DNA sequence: TGCAGTGCTAGAGATCTGCGGGGTCGTTTGAGCTCACCCCTCCACTTT. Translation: CSARDLRGRLSSPLHF.